This T cell receptor beta chain came from a study of blood T cell repertoires in COVID-19. Study-level background: The analysed material was cDNA or gDNA that came from T cells, B-cell-depleted T cells, or PBMCs.

This clone was counted only a few times. Per the study methods: Amplification from reference gene primers served as the basis for estimated nucleated cell counts. The data were produced by immunoSEQ multiplex PCR, yet TCRdb's version contains in-frame clones alone and is incomplete. The D gene and trimming were derived from the DNA, and the V and J assignments and clone size from that table. Of about 45,000 clones in the sample, approximately 87% were seen once. The receptor was derived from a human donor in a cohort sampled during active COVID-19. Sequencing was performed on peripheral blood.

The CDR3 bases are TGTGCCACCAGTGATTTGCTCTTTGCAGGTTCCAATGAGCAGTTCTTC. Its protein is CATSDLLFAGSNEQFF. This rearrangement joins TRBV24-1 to TRBJ2-1; D remains unclear. This CDR3 comprises 16 residues. Germline lookup yields CDR1 KGHDR and CDR2 SFDVKD. Trimming took off 0 bases at V and 6 bases at J, with 14 bases between the two ends.